One sample yielded the 3 T cell receptor beta chains listed below, sequenced in a study of cytomegalovirus exposure and HLA in healthy donors. This PCR relied on a set of 60 Vbeta primers and 13 Jbeta primers. Assay: immunoSEQ multiplex PCR; the TCRdb copy retains only in-frame clones and omits some. The sample records 110,000 or so clones, around 15% being singletons. The material sequenced was PBMCs. The receptor set was obtained from a female donor in good health and CMV-seronegative.

The chain has TRBV19 and TRBJ2-3; D is possibly TRBD1 (5 bases). Germline V CDR1 and CDR2: LNHDA, SQIVND (reference sequence). The ends were cut back, 8 bases at V and 1 base at J, with 13 bases in the middle. This CDR3 has 14 residues. DNA of the CDR3: TGTGCCAGTTCGTGGCTAGGGGGCACAGATACGCAGTATTTT. Amino acid sequence: CASSWLGGTDTQYF.

This clone came up a few times. The chain has TRBV5-8 and TRBJ2-7; possibly TRBD2 for D (5 bases). The CDR3 totals 14 residues. Trimming took off 4 bases at V and 5 bases at J, with 16 bases between the two ends. Per germline, CDR1 SGHTS and CDR2 YDEGEE. The CDR3 DNA reads TGTGCCAGCAGCCCCTTAGGCCCCGGGGACGAGCAGTACTTC. This translates into CASSPLGPGDEQYF.

The chain recombines TRBV27 with TRBJ2-7; unclear D gene. Germline values: CDR1 MNHEY, CDR2 SMNVEV (reference sequence). This CDR3 has 16 amino acids. V lost 5 bases, J lost 3 bases, and 20 bases lay in between. The CDR3 here is CASSPTPDRGFYEQYF. The CDR3 nucleotides are TGTGCCAGCAGTCCAACCCCCGACCGCGGCTTCTACGAGCAGTACTTC.